This T cell receptor (beta chain) was sequenced during a study of shared clonotypes between healthy human individuals (dated by TCRdb to the early 2020s). Regarding the study in general: The cohort comprised a couple of women and a few men aged 18 to 49 years. For each donor, CD4 naive and CD4 memory were each run on three plates, CD8 naive on two plates, and CD8 memory on one plate. The study deeply sequenced blood TCR repertoires of about five healthy adults to estimate repertoire size and the extent of clonotype sharing between individuals. To increase sequencing depth and limit assay-specific biases, TCR repertoire library preparation and sequencing were carried out by different laboratories using diverse techniques. Per donor, leukapheresis produced somewhere between about 0.9 and 10 billion PBMCs.

Donors were healthy HIV-negative adults with no recently reported acute infections or vaccinations. Every donor was a Caucasian adult residing in Nashville, Tennessee, USA. CD4+ T cells were enriched by magnetic negative selection, after which naive cells were positively selected on CD45RA and the negative fraction was taken as the memory subset. After blood collection by leukapheresis, PBMCs were isolated using Ficoll-Histopaque density gradient centrifugation and then cryopreserved in the vapor phase of liquid nitrogen. Analytical flow cytometry was used to check the purity and quantity of each magnetically sorted T cell population. Genomic DNA was isolated from every sorted fraction and measured by UV absorbance on a Nanodrop 2000c. The investigation overall reported the following: Based on pairwise subsampling, the degree of clonotype sharing among donors was expected to be affected by sequencing depth. Clonotypes shared by all four sorted-subset donors showed higher generation probabilities than non-shared clonotypes. Because the study included only a small number of donors, the genetic and exposure-history diversity represented was limited. Around 5% of naive CD4, approximately 3.7% of naive CD8, approximately 2.2% of memory CD4, and over 0.35% of memory CD8 clonotypes were shared across a few donors. Only blood was sampled, and tissue TCR repertoires likely differ from those in blood. Naive subsets generally had larger estimated clonotype richness than memory subsets did. Even with the large sequencing depth, rarefaction of the sorted-subset datasets indicated that sequencing was incomplete.

Concerning this clone: Its cognate antigen has yet to be identified. Base qualities were left out, and no much larger clone turns up one base away.

The germline ends are 9 bases apart after V is trimmed by 0 bases and J by 9 bases. The CDR3 starts with the cysteine, ends with the phenylalanine, and has 13 residues. The only DNA kept is the CDR3, 39 bases in frame from the first base. CDR1 and CDR2 were assigned from the germline V gene (reference sequence) as LNHNV and YYDKDF. TCR CDR3 regions were amplified from genomic DNA by multiplex PCR using the deep immunoSEQ assay. Extracted genomic DNA from each cell subset was distributed evenly across all wells of several immunoSEQ 96-well plates, and each plate was treated as a replicate. For sorted subsets, about 200 ng genomic DNA, equal to tens of thousands of T cell genomes, was loaded into each replicate PCR. Purified libraries were measured with a Qubit 3.0 fluorometer, size-checked on a Bioanalyzer 2100, and measured again with the KAPA Library Quantification kit. Every immunoSEQ 96-well plate was sequenced on a separate single-read 150-cycle Illumina NextSeq 550 flow cell. The paper's data handling went like this. Because the immunoSEQ output held only junctional sequences and lacked quality scores, the filtering could not match the filtering applied to full-length reads. Sequences were annotated with PyIR, a Python wrapper for IgBLAST v1.9, and V/J genes and CDR3 were assigned using IMGT germline references. Any read was removed if the V/J assignment was weak (E-value above 1e-6), the CDR3 was missing, or the read contained stop codons, out-of-frame junctions, or ambiguous translated residues. V3J clonotypes were defined as sequences sharing an identical inferred V gene, J gene, and CDR3 amino acid sequence. Percentage overlap between repertoires was computed as shared unique clonotypes divided by the size of the smaller repertoire. Richness of each repertoire was evaluated using RTK rarefaction, the Chao1 estimator, and Recon v2.1 estimates of unobserved clonotypes. Generation probabilities were computed with OLGA for all TCRbeta clonotypes obtained by the gDNA method from a handful of donors. As stored in TCRdb, this immuneACCESS dataset retains in-frame rearrangements with V and J assigned. A fraction of the clones does not appear; measured against another copy, unresolved V genes explain less than half of the discrepancy, and the remainder lacks a known reason. V and J calls plus clone size are reproduced from that table; the DNA served to infer D and trimming. The sample records 1.5 million to 1.9 million clones, roughly 98% of which are singletons. The ten largest clones represent roughly 0.4% of the sample.

Sequencing was carried out using naive CD4+ T cells sorted from blood. This sample's cell subset or site label indicates: CD45RA+ positively selected. The clonotype originates from a man aged 25-40 years in good health. The chain is made from TRBV15 and TRBJ2-1; the D gene assignment is ambiguous. The bases read TGTGCCACCAGCAGAGATTTCCAAACTGAGCAGTTCTTC. It codes for CATSRDFQTEQFF. With all but the CDR3 taken from the reference TRBV15 and TRBJ2-1 genes, the full variable domain is: DAMVIQNPRYQVTQFGKPVTLSCSQTLNHNVMYWYQQKSSQAPKLLFHYYDKDFNNEADTPDNFQSRRPNTSFCFLDIRSPGLGDTAMYLCATSRDFQTEQFFGPGTRLTVL.